This TCR beta chain was recorded in a study of cytomegalovirus exposure and HLA in healthy donors. The V and J ends lost 6 bases and 11 bases respectively, with 17 bases between them. Germline values: CDR1 MNHEY, CDR2 SVGAGI. The CDR3 extends over 13 amino acids. The primer mix had 60 Vbeta and 13 Jbeta primers. TCRdb's copy holds only in-frame clones and misses some; the assay was immunoSEQ multiplex PCR. The sample lists some 130,000 clones; 75% to 85% were seen once. This clone was seen only a few times. The sample comprised PBMCs. The chain carries TRBV6-5 and TRBJ1-5, with TRBD1 as a possible D gene (6 bases). This receptor was obtained from a male donor in good health and CMV-seropositive. DNA of the CDR3: TGTGCCAGCAGGAGGACACGGGAGGGGGCCCAGCATTTT. This encodes CASRRTREGAQHF.